The T cell receptor (beta chain) described here comes from a study of T-cell memory formation after mild COVID-19. Background on the study: Largely, the TCR clusters proved donor specific.

Germline lookup yields CDR1 MNHEY and CDR2 SMNVEV (reference sequence). This CDR3 has 14 residues. The V end was cut by 0 bases, the J end by 3 bases, with 9 bases between. General observations from the study: Cross-reactive memory seemingly joined, as some responding clones were found in pre-infection memory. Balance between CD4 and CD8 was seen in clones contracting day 15 to 85, and a CD4+ lean was seen in later expanders.

This clonotype was seen only a few times. What it binds is not known. TCRdb reanalysed the 5' RACE reads using MiXCR and keeps one entry per CDR3 protein. The table lists approximately 340,000 distinct CDR3 sequences, about 16% of them singletons. The V and J genes are TRBV27 and TRBJ2-7; D is unclear. The sequence derives from a man between 18 and 35 years old who had mild COVID-19 (a few samples of this study predate the infection). Cell type and time point are not known. The sample comprised PBMCs or a T cell subset sorted from them (not recorded which). CDR3 DNA: TGTGCCAGCAGTTTATCGGTGGGCAGCTACGAGCAGTACGTC. It encodes CASSLSVGSYEQYV.